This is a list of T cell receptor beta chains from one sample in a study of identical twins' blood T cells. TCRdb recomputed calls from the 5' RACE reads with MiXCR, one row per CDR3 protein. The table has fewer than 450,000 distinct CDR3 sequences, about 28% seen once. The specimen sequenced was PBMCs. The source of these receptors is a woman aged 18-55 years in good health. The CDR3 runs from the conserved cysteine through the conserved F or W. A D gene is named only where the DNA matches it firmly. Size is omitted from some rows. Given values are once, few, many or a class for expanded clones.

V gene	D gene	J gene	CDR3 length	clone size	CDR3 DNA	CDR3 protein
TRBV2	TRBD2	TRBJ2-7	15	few	TGTGCCAGCAGTGAATCTGGCGGGGGGCTTCACGAGCAGTACTTC	CASSESGGGLHEQYF
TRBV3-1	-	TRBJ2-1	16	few	TGTGCCAGCAGCCAAGAGGGCGGGGTCTCCTACAATGAGCAGTTCTTC	CASSQEGGVSYNEQFF
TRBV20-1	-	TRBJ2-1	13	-	TGCAGTGCTAGAGCGGGGGTCCACAATGAGCAGTTCTTC	CSARAGVHNEQFF
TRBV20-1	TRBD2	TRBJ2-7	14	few	TGCAGTGCTACGGGACTAGCGGGAGTTGGCGAGCAGTACTTC	CSATGLAGVGEQYF
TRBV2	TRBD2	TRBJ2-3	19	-	TGTGCCAGCAGTGACCCCAGCGGGGACGGCTTGCGTTCGACGGATACGCAGTATTTT	CASSDPSGDGLRSTDTQYF
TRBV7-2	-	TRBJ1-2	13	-	TGTGCCAGCAGCCCCCTCAGTTCTTTTGGCTACACCTTC	CASSPLSSFGYTF
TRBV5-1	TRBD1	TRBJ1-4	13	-	TGCGCCAGCAACTTCGGGACAGATGAAAAACTGTTTTTT	CASNFGTDEKLFF
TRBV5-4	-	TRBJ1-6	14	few	TGTGCCAGCAGCGCCGGGAAGTATAATTCACCCCTCCACTTT	CASSAGKYNSPLHF
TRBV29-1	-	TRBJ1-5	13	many	TGCAGCGTCGCAGACCTAGGAGGTCAGCCCCAGCATTTT	CSVADLGGQPQHF
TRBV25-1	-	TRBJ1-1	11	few	TGTGCCAGCAAGGGCTCCGGGTTGGCTTTCTTT	CASKGSGLAFF
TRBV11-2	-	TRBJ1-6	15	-	TGTGCCAGCAGCGTGACAGGACGGGGCGGTTCACCCCTCCACTTT	CASSVTGRGGSPLHF
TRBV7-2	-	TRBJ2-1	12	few	TGTGCCAGCAGCTTAGAGGGTAATGAGCAGTTCTTC	CASSLEGNEQFF
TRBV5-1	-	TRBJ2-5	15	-	TGCGCCAGCAGCTCCCCTAAGAATTCACAAGAGACCCAGTACTTC	CASSSPKNSQETQYF
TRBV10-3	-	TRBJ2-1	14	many	TGTGCCATCAGAGTGAGGCTAGGGGACGATGAGCAGTTCTTC	CAIRVRLGDDEQFF
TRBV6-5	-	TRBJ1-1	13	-	TGTGCCAGCAGTCTACGACGGCCACATGAAGCTTTCTTT	CASSLRRPHEAFF
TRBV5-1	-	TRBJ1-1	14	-	TGCGCCAGCAGCTTCGAGGTGGGGGGCACTGAAGCTTTCTTT	CASSFEVGGTEAFF